These 20 T cell receptor beta chains came from one sample sequenced in a study of blood T cell repertoires in COVID-19. TCRdb keeps only in-frame clones here, not all; method: immunoSEQ multiplex PCR. The table includes about 220,000 clones, 83% detected once. The sequencing sample was made of PBMCs or T cells enriched from blood (not recorded which). The receptors were sampled from a woman between 50 and 59 years old who had been exposed to COVID-19.

The V and J genes are TRBV6-4 and TRBJ1-2; 7 nucleotides match TRBD1. From germline, CDR1 is MRHNA and CDR2 SNTAGT. This CDR3 has 13 amino acids. Trimming took 8 bases from V and 5 from J; bases not matched to a gene: 8. The CDR3 loop is CASDPKDRYGYTF. CDR3 sequence (DNA): TGTGCCAGCGACCCGAAGGACAGGTATGGCTACACCTTC.

CDR3 in DNA: TGTGCCAGCAGCAAAAACTGGGACAGGGGGCACACCTACGAGCAGTACTTC. Translating gives CASSKNWDRGHTYEQYF. The V gene is TRBV21-1, the J gene TRBJ2-7; the table gives TRBD1 as D, unverified against the DNA. TRBV21-1 is a pseudogene. The CDR3 is 17 amino acids.

The chain joins TRBV11-2 to TRBJ1-2; D gene uncertain. The V gene's germline CDR1 is SGHAT and CDR2 FQNNGV. Trimming took off 6 bases at V and 0 bases at J, with 11 bases between the two ends. The CDR3 covers 14 residues. The CDR3 DNA reads TGTGCCAGCAGTTTCCAGAGGTCTAACTATGGCTACACCTTC. This codes for CASSFQRSNYGYTF.

In its sample, this clone was seen a few times. The V call is TRBV12-5, the J call TRBJ1-1; D is possibly TRBD1 (6 bases). Germline-derived CDR1 and CDR2 are LGHNT and FRNRAP. The CDR3 extends over 13 amino acids. V was pared by 1 base and J by 12 bases, with 15 bases between. The CDR3 DNA sequence: TGTGCTAGTGGTTTGGAGCCAGGGGTCGGGACTTTCTTT. This gives the protein CASGLEPGVGTFF.

This sequence joins TRBV5-4 and TRBJ1-3; D unclear. V was trimmed by 1 base and J by 3 bases, leaving 11 bases between them. The germline V gene encodes CDR1 SGHNT and CDR2 YYREEE (reference sequence). CDR3 length: 15 amino acids. The CDR3 nucleotides read TGTGCCAGCAGCTTGAGGAGTCCGGTTGGAAACACCATATATTTT. Translation gives CASSLRSPVGNTIYF.

Only one count was recorded for this clone. DNA for the CDR3: TGTGCCAGCAGTTACCCTAGCGGGCACTCCTACAATGAGCAGTTCTTC. Translating it yields CASSYPSGHSYNEQFF. The chain employs TRBV6-2 or TRBV6-3 and TRBJ2-1; 8 nucleotides align to TRBD2. The CDR3 covers 16 residues. Germline-derived CDR1 and CDR2 are MNHEY and SVGEGT. J was trimmed by 0 bases and V by 2 bases; bases with no gene match: 3.

The rearrangement links TRBV19 to TRBJ2-1, with 7 bases matching TRBD1. CDR3 length: 15 residues. V dropped 11 bases and J dropped 5; count of bases not matched to a gene: 15. Per the germline V gene, CDR1 is LNHDA and CDR2 is SQIVND (reference sequence). This CDR3 is CASTSQDRQNNEQFF. In nucleotides, the CDR3 is TGTGCCTCTACGAGCCAGGACAGGCAAAACAATGAGCAGTTCTTC.

The chain is built from TRBV11-3 and TRBJ1-5; the D gene is possibly TRBD1 (5 bases). V lost 5 bases to trimming and J lost 5 bases, with 16 bases between them. The CDR3 runs to 15 residues. Germline V CDR1 and CDR2: SGHNT, YENEEA. For the CDR3, the DNA is TGTGCCAGCAGCCTCACCGCGGGGCCCCATCAGCCCCAGCATTTT. This sequence encodes CASSLTAGPHQPQHF.

The V call is TRBV9, the J call TRBJ2-6; 7 bases match TRBD1. Trimming cost V 3 bases and J 3 bases; bases outside gene matches: 0. CDR1 and CDR2 (germline): SGDLS, YYNGEE. CDR3 length: 14 residues. The CDR3 coding sequence is TGTGCCAGCAGCGGGACAGGTGGGGCCAACGTCCTGACTTTC. It yields the protein CASSGTGGANVLTF. Full variable domain (outside the CDR3, taken from reference TRBV9 and TRBJ2-6): DSGVTQTPKHLITATGQRVTLRCSPRSGDLSVYWYQQSLDQGLQFLIQYYNGEERAKGNILERFSAQQFPDLHSELNLSSLELGDSALYFCASSGTGGANVLTFGAGSRLTVL.

The V and J genes are TRBV11-2 and TRBJ2-1, with 7 bases that match TRBD2. CDR3 size: 14 residues. Germline lookup yields CDR1 SGHAT and CDR2 FQNNGV. Losses at the gene ends were 0 bases for V and 7 bases for J; bases not matched to a gene: 3. The CDR3 loop is CASSLEHGRNEQFF. The CDR3 nucleotides read TGTGCCAGCAGCTTAGAGCACGGGAGGAATGAGCAGTTCTTC.

J is TRBJ1-5 and V is TRBV5-8, with TRBD1 as a possible D gene (6 bases). The germline gives CDR1 SGHTS, CDR2 YDEGEE. V gave up 0 bases and J gave up 7 bases, with 14 bases separating them. The CDR3 spans 15 residues. The chain's CDR3 is CASSLASTGSQPQHF. In DNA, the CDR3 is TGTGCCAGCAGCTTGGCCTCTACAGGGTCCCAGCCCCAGCATTTT.

Here the CDR3 reads CASSLPDRGRNTF. The CDR3 DNA is TGTGCCAGTAGTCTCCCAGACAGGGGGCGGAACACCTTC. The V gene is TRBV19, the J gene TRBJ1-2; TRBD1 matches at 10 bases. Germline trimming cut 5 bases from V and 12 bases from J; bases unmatched to any gene: 9. CDR1 is LNHDA, CDR2 SQIVND, per germline (reference sequence). This CDR3 is built from 13 residues.

The J gene is TRBJ2-7, the V gene TRBV7-2; D perhaps matches TRBD1 (5 bases). V was cut by 2 bases and J by 0 bases, with 11 bases left in between. Germline V gene data show CDR1 as SGHTA and CDR2 as FQGNSA. There are 15 residues in the CDR3. Here the CDR3 DNA reads TGTGCCAGCAGCTTAACAGGCCTGAGCTCCTACGAGCAGTACTTC. As protein: CASSLTGLSSYEQYF.

V and J are TRBV6-4 and TRBJ2-1; 7 positions match TRBD1. Germline CDR1 is MRHNA and CDR2 is SNTAGT. The length of the CDR3 is 15 residues. With V trimmed by 4 bases and J by 8 bases, 11 bases remained unmatched. The CDR3 region has the DNA TGTGCCAGCAGTGTTCACAGGGGACATTCCGATGAGCAGTTCTTC. Translation gives CASSVHRGHSDEQFF.

A single count supports this clone. This chain uses TRBV29-1 with TRBJ2-5; 13 bases agree with TRBD2. The J segment lost 6 bases and the V segment lost 6 bases, leaving 4 bases of the junction unmatched. The germline CDR1 and CDR2 sequences are SQVTM and ANQGSEA. CDR3 length: 13 residues. CDR3 residues: CSVRTSGGQTQYF. CDR3 bases: TGCAGCGTCAGGACTAGCGGGGGACAGACCCAGTACTTC.

The CDR3 coding sequence is TGTGCCAGCAGGGGTACAGGGACGAACACCGGGGAGCTGTTTTTT. Its protein is CASRGTGTNTGELFF. V gene TRBV5-4 combines with J gene TRBJ2-2; D is possibly TRBD1 (6 bases). V was clipped by 5 bases and J by 0 bases, with 11 bases between them. There are 15 residues in the CDR3. From germline, CDR1 is SGHNT and CDR2 YYREEE (reference sequence). The entire variable domain, with the rest obtained from reference TRBV5-4 and TRBJ2-2, is as follows: ETGVTQSPTHLIKTRGQQVTLRCSSQSGHNTVSWYQQALGQGPQFIFQYYREEENGRGNFPPRFSGLQFPNYSSELNVNALELDDSALYLCASRGTGTNTGELFFGEGSRLTVL.

The chain uses TRBV11-2 and TRBJ1-1; D possibly corresponds to TRBD1 (5 bases). Germline V gives CDR1 SGHAT, CDR2 FQNNGV. The CDR3 contains 14 residues. The V end lost 0 bases, the J end lost 6 bases, and 11 bases lay between the germline ends. The CDR3 sequence: CASSLDPGAPEAFF. CDR3 coding DNA: TGTGCCAGCAGCTTAGACCCTGGGGCACCTGAAGCTTTCTTT.

The chain employs TRBV4-1 and TRBJ1-2, with TRBD1 as a possible D gene (5 bases). Germline V CDR1 and CDR2: MGHRA, YSYEKL. The CDR3 is 14 residues long. The V end was cut by 4 bases, the J end by 5 bases, with 14 bases between. The CDR3 nucleotides are TGCGCCAGCAGCCCCAGCAGACAGAGATATGGCTACACCTTC. This translates into CASSPSRQRYGYTF.

CDR3 nucleotide sequence: TGTGCCACCAGCAGGGGACAGGGGTCCTACGAGCAGTACTTC. It translates to CATSRGQGSYEQYF. This chain uses TRBV15 with TRBJ2-7; 10 bases line up with TRBD1. Trimming took 3 bases from V and 1 from J; bases not matched to a gene: 0. There are 14 residues in the CDR3. The germline V gene has CDR1 LNHNV and CDR2 YYDKDF (reference sequence).

This clone was found a few times. This chain uses TRBV2 with TRBJ1-2, with TRBD1 matching 9 bases. CDR1 SNHLY and CDR2 FYNNEI come from the germline V gene. The CDR3 is 14 amino acids. V shed 7 bases, J shed 2 bases, and the junction held 5 bases outside the gene matches. CDR3 protein: CASNRDRENYGYTF. CDR3 nucleotides: TGTGCCAGCAACCGGGACAGGGAGAACTATGGCTACACCTTC.